Listed below are T cell receptor beta chains from one sample, sequenced in a study of OX40 agonist ivuxolimab in advanced cancers. The protocol was immunoSEQ multiplex PCR, while the TCRdb copy is restricted to in-frame clones and leaves out a portion. In the table there are roughly 110,000 clones, 75% to 95% of which are singletons. This specimen consisted of CD4+ or CD8+ T cells sorted from blood, obtained in a trial of the OX40 agonist ivuxolimab. The source is an adult with an advanced solid tumor such as melanoma, head and neck, liver or kidney cancer. The conserved cysteine and the conserved F or W are not part of the CDR3 here.

j_call v_call cdr3_aa
TRBJ1-2 TRBV5-6 ASSQDTVDYGYT
TRBJ2-7 TRBV6-5 ASLRAQPYEQY
TRBJ2-7 TRBV6-5 ASSGPGAYEQY
TRBJ1-4 TRBV29-1 SVTGGSSSNEKLF
TRBJ2-7 TRBV7-8 ASSPPQVSYEQY
TRBJ1-2 TRBV6-1 ASILYSDRGYGYT
TRBJ1-3 TRBV12-5 ASGSGLFSGNTIY
TRBJ2-5 TRBV5-1 ASSSGSGTSRETQY
TRBJ2-1 TRBV5-4 ASSLGRGASYNEQF
TRBJ1-5 TRBV23-1 ASSLRGYSNQPQH
TRBJ1-1 TRBV6-5 ASSYGGRNTEAF
TRBJ2-5 TRBV4-3 ASSQRTGGRETQY
TRBJ2-3 TRBV13 ASSTRVGVTDTQY
TRBJ1-5 TRBV6-6 ASSYLGLRQPQH
TRBJ2-1 TRBV28 ASSSTGGWNEQF
TRBJ2-7 TRBV7-9 ASRGWESNEQY
TRBJ2-1 TRBV7-8 ASSPSGRDEQF
TRBJ2-2 TRBV7-9 ASSLLFPSGYTGELF
TRBJ2-7 TRBV6-8 ASRKSGEQY
TRBJ2-7 TRBV28 ASTRGEAYEQY
TRBJ2-1 TRBV11-1 ASSPGLDLNNEQF
TRBJ2-5 TRBV19 ASSRGQGQETQY
TRBJ1-5 TRBV2 ASSDQPSNQPQH
TRBJ2-7 TRBV19 ASSSHGPYEQY
TRBJ2-7 TRBV5-1 ASSPEVGKGEQY
TRBJ2-3 TRBV4-3 ASSQGDKDTQY
TRBJ1-5 TRBV7-2 ASAGGDQPQH
TRBJ1-3 TRBV18 ASSPTGVGNTIY
TRBJ2-7 TRBV7-2 ASRTGASHNYEQY
TRBJ1-5 TRBV9 ASSPHSNQPQH
TRBJ2-7 TRBV7-2 ASSLTLTYEQY
TRBJ2-2 TRBV4-3 ASSQDRREGPDGELF
TRBJ1-3 TRBV15 ATSRGGTGGFGSGNTIY
TRBJ2-1 TRBV20-1 SARSQLAVF
TRBJ2-7 TRBV19 ASSRQGPYEQY